This is a list of T cell receptor beta chains from one sample in a study of OX40 agonist ivuxolimab in advanced cancers. Using immunoSEQ multiplex PCR, the repertoire was profiled, and TCRdb retains in-frame clones only, with some absent. Among around 69,000 clones listed, roughly 85% were seen once. Sequenced material: CD4+ or CD8+ T cells sorted from blood, taken in a trial of the OX40 agonist ivuxolimab. The receptors shown here come from an adult with an advanced solid tumor such as melanoma, head and neck, liver or kidney cancer. The CDR3 runs from the conserved cysteine through the conserved F or W. The D gene is left open where the match is weak. Size values are once, few and many counts, or a class for expanded clones, and some rows have none.

clone_size,v_call,d_call,j_call,cdr3_aa,cdr3_nt
few,TRBV28,-,TRBJ2-7,CASSRRYEQYF,TGTGCCAGCAGCCGACGATACGAGCAGTACTTC
-,TRBV5-4,-,TRBJ1-4,CASSLAQGSANEKLFF,TGTGCCAGCAGCTTGGCTCAGGGGTCGGCTAATGAAAAACTGTTTTTT
-,TRBV20-1,-,TRBJ2-5,CSAREGETQYF,TGCAGTGCTAGAGAAGGGGAGACCCAGTACTTC
-,TRBV7-8,TRBD1,TRBJ1-2,CASSLLGQGYSGYTF,TGTGCCAGCAGCTTATTAGGACAGGGTTACAGTGGCTACACCTTC
-,TRBV7-2,TRBD1,TRBJ2-7,CASSAWTGKSGEQYF,TGTGCCAGCAGCGCATGGACAGGAAAATCCGGGGAGCAGTACTTC
once,TRBV20-1,-,TRBJ1-1,CSVKRNTEAFF,TGCAGTGTTAAGCGGAACACTGAAGCTTTCTTT
-,TRBV14,-,TRBJ1-2,CASSQVVMYGYTF,TGTGCCAGCAGCCAGGTGGTCATGTATGGCTACACCTTC
once,TRBV30,TRBD1,TRBJ2-3,CACGTDTDTQYF,TGTGCCTGCGGGACAGACACAGATACGCAGTATTTT
-,TRBV11-3,TRBD2,TRBJ2-1,CASSSRLAGGNEQFF,TGTGCCAGCAGCTCCCGACTAGCGGGAGGGAATGAGCAGTTCTTC
-,TRBV10-3,-,TRBJ1-1,CATGADTEAFF,TGTGCCACCGGGGCAGACACTGAAGCTTTCTTT
few,TRBV7-9,-,TRBJ1-1,CASSLRPGTENTEAFF,TGTGCCAGCAGCTTACGCCCGGGAACAGAGAACACTGAAGCTTTCTTT
-,TRBV4-3,-,TRBJ2-1,CASSQEARGLGQQFF,TGCGCCAGCAGCCAGGAGGCGCGAGGTTTAGGTCAGCAGTTCTTC
once,TRBV6-5,-,TRBJ1-1,CASSRRNTEAFF,TGTGCCAGCAGTCGCAGGAACACTGAAGCTTTCTTT
-,TRBV7-9,TRBD2,TRBJ2-2,CASSQTSGSTGELFF,TGTGCCAGCAGCCAGACTAGCGGGAGTACCGGGGAGCTGTTTTTT
once,TRBV6-6,-,TRBJ2-7,CASSYGTTYEQYF,TGTGCCAGCAGTTACGGGACAACCTACGAGCAGTACTTC
-,TRBV5-1,TRBD1,TRBJ1-2,CASSWRQGANYGYTF,TGCGCCAGCAGCTGGAGACAGGGAGCTAACTATGGCTACACCTTC
-,TRBV27,-,TRBJ1-1,CASEGPLGERGSNTEAFF,TGTGCCAGCGAGGGGCCGTTGGGTGAGCGCGGCTCGAACACTGAAGCTTTCTTT
few,TRBV18,-,TRBJ1-1,CASSPPPGTEAFF,TGTGCCAGCTCACCACCGCCGGGGACTGAAGCTTTCTTT
-,TRBV6-5,TRBD1,TRBJ1-6,CASRQGKDSPLHF,TGTGCCAGCAGACAGGGGAAGGATTCACCCCTCCACTTT
-,TRBV5-4,-,TRBJ1-1,CASSLYTWNTEAFF,TGTGCCAGCAGCTTATACACTTGGAACACTGAAGCTTTCTTT
-,TRBV11-3,-,TRBJ2-2,CASSGQFTGELFF,TGTGCCAGCAGCGGACAGTTCACCGGGGAGCTGTTTTTT
-,TRBV7-3,-,TRBJ2-7,CASSLTGMHSYEQYF,TGTGCCAGCAGCTTAACCGGGATGCACTCCTACGAGCAGTACTTC
once,TRBV11-2,TRBD2,TRBJ2-5,CASSLVRRTSGGAREGQYF,TGTGCCAGCAGCTTAGTTCGGAGGACTAGCGGAGGGGCCCGGGAGGGCCAGTACTTC
once,TRBV27,TRBD2,TRBJ2-5,CASSPQIGRVRETQYF,TGTGCCAGCAGTCCCCAAATTGGGAGGGTAAGAGAGACCCAGTACTTC
-,TRBV6-1,-,TRBJ1-1,CASTRTASNTEAFF,TGTGCCAGCACTCGGACAGCCTCGAACACTGAAGCTTTCTTT
-,TRBV9,-,TRBJ2-5,CASSPRTFQETQYF,TGTGCCAGCAGCCCAAGGACCTTCCAAGAGACCCAGTACTTC
once,TRBV14,-,TRBJ2-7,CASSREGEQYF,TGTGCCAGCAGCCGAGAGGGGGAGCAGTACTTC
-,TRBV5-1,TRBD2,TRBJ2-1,CASSPGLAGGGGGHEQFF,TGCGCCAGCAGCCCCGGACTAGCGGGAGGGGGTGGCGGGCATGAGCAGTTCTTC
-,TRBV5-4,-,TRBJ2-7,CASSFNSYEQYF,TGTGCCAGCAGCTTCAACTCCTACGAGCAGTACTTC
-,TRBV7-9,TRBD1,TRBJ1-2,CASSSRTGLAVGYTF,TGTGCCAGCAGCTCTCGGACAGGTCTCGCTGTTGGCTACACCTTC
-,TRBV30,-,TRBJ1-5,CAWSAGRFGRTYQPQHF,TGTGCCTGGAGTGCGGGCCGGTTTGGCAGAACTTATCAGCCCCAGCATTTT
-,TRBV5-5,-,TRBJ1-2,CASILSPKGLGGYTF,TGTGCCAGCATCCTGAGCCCGAAGGGTTTGGGTGGCTACACCTTC
-,TRBV11-3,-,TRBJ2-2,CASSQWKETGELFF,TGTGCCAGCAGCCAGTGGAAGGAAACCGGGGAGCTGTTTTTT
-,TRBV28,-,TRBJ2-5,CASSPPGTQETQYF,TGTGCCAGCAGTCCTCCCGGGACCCAAGAGACCCAGTACTTC
-,TRBV14,-,TRBJ1-4,CASSQDTRGREKLFF,TGTGCCAGCAGCCAAGATACCCGGGGTAGGGAAAAACTGTTTTTT